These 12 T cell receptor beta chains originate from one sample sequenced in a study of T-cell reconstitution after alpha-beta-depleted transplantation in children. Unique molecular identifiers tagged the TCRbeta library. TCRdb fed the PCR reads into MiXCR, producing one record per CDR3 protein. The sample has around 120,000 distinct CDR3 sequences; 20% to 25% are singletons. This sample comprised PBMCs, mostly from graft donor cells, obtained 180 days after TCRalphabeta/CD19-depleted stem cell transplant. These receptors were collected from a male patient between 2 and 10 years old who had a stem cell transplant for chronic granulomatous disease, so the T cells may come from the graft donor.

The CDR3 nucleotides are TGTGCCAGCAGTGACCACGGGACAGGGGCCTACGAGCAGTACTTC. It translates to CASSDHGTGAYEQYF. The chain has TRBV6-1 and TRBJ2-7; TRBD1 matches 10 bases. The CDR3 covers 15 residues. Germline lookup yields CDR1 MNHNS and CDR2 SASEGT. V lost 3 bases, J lost 2 bases, and 4 bases stayed unmatched.

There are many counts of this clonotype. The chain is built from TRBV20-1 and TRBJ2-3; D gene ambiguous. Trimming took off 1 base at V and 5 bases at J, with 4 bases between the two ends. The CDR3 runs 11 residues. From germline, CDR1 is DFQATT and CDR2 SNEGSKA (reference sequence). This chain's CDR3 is CSARVIDTQYF. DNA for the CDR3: TGCAGTGCTAGAGTAATAGATACGCAGTATTTT.

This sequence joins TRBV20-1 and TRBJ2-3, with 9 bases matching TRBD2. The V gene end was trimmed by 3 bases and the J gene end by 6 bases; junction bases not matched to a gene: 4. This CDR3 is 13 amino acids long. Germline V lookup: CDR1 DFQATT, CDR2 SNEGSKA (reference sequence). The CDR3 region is CSASGTSRDTQYF. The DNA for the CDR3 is TGCAGTGCTAGTGGGACTAGCCGGGATACGCAGTATTTT.

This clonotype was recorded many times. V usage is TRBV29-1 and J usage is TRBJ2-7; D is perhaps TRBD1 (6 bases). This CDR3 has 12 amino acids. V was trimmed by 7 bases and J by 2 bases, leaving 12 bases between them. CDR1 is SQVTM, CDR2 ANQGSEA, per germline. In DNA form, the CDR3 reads TGCAGCGCACGGGACACAGCCTACGAGCAGTACTTC. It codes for CSARDTAYEQYF.

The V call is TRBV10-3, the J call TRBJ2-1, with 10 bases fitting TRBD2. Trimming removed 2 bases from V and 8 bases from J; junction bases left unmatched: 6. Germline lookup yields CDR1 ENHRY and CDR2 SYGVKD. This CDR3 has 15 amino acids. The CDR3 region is CAISEVAGGVDEQFF. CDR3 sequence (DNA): TGTGCCATCAGTGAGGTAGCGGGGGGCGTGGATGAGCAGTTCTTC.

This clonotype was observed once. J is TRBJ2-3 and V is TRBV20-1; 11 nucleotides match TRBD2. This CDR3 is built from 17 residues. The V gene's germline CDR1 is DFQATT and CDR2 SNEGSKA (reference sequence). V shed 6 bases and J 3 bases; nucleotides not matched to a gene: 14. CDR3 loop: CSAKIGVAGGATDTQYF. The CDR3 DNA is TGCAGTGCCAAAATCGGGGTAGCGGGAGGGGCGACAGATACGCAGTATTTT.

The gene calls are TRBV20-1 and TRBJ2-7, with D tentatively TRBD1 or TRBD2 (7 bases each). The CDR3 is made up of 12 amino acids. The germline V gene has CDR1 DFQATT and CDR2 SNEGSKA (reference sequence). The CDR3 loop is CRAGQTNYEQYF. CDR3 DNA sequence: TGCAGAGCGGGACAGACTAACTACGAGCAGTACTTC.

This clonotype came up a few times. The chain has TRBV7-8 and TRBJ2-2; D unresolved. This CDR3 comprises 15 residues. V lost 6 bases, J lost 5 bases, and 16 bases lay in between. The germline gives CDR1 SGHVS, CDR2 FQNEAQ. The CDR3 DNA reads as TGTGCCAGCAGACCGACACACCTAACAACCGGGGAGCTGTTTTTT. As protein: CASRPTHLTTGELFF.

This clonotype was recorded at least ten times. DNA of the CDR3: TGTGCCACCAGCAGAGCGAAGGGATCGGATACGCAGTATTTT. This sequence encodes CATSRAKGSDTQYF. This chain links TRBV15 with TRBJ2-3; D is ambiguous. The CDR3 spans 14 residues. Germline V gene sequence: CDR1 LNHNV, CDR2 YYDKDF (reference sequence). Trimming removed 1 base from V and 6 bases from J, with 11 bases in between. Variable domain in full (rest from reference TRBV15 and TRBJ2-3): DAMVIQNPRYQVTQFGKPVTLSCSQTLNHNVMYWYQQKSSQAPKLLFHYYDKDFNNEADTPDNFQSRRPNTSFCFLDIRSPGLGDTAMYLCATSRAKGSDTQYFGPGTRLTVL.

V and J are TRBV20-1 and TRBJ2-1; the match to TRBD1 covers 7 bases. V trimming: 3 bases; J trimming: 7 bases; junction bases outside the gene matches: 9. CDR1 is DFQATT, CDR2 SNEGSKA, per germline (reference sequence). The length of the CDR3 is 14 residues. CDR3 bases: TGCAGTGCTAGTGAACAGGGGATCCCTAATGAGCAGTTCTTC. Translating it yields CSASEQGIPNEQFF.

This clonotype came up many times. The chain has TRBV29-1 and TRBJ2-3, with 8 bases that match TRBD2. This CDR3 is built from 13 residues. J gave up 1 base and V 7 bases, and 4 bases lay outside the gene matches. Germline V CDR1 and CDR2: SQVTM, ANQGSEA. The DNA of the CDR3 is TGCAGCGAGCGGGAGTTGGGCACAGATACGCAGTATTTT. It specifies CSERELGTDTQYF.

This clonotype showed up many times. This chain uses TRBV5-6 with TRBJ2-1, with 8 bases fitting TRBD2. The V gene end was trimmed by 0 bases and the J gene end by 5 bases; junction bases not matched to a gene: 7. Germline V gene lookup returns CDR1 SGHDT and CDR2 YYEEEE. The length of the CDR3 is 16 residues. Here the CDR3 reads CASSLALRGDHNEQFF. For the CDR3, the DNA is TGTGCCAGCAGCTTGGCCCTGCGGGGGGACCACAATGAGCAGTTCTTC. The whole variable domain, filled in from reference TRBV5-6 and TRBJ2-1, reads DAGVTQSPTHLIKTRGQQVTLRCSPKSGHDTVSWYQQALGQGPQFIFQYYEEEERQRGNFPDRFSGHQFPNYSSELNVNALLLGDSALYLCASSLALRGDHNEQFFGPGTRLTVL.